This T cell receptor (beta chain) was identified in a study of cytomegalovirus exposure and HLA in healthy donors. Study results and limitations: Near-uniform donor sequencing depth was presumed by presence/absence analyses. Analyzed later, most CMV-associated TCR beta chains appeared HLA-restricted.

Germline V gene data show CDR1 as SGHVS and CDR2 as FQNEAQ. Deletions cut 5 bases from V and 2 bases from J, with 15 bases between. The CDR3 is 15 residues long. A single count supports this clone. Its antigen is unidentified. Both 60 Vbeta primers and 13 Jbeta primers went into the PCR. The data were produced by immunoSEQ multiplex PCR, yet TCRdb's version contains in-frame clones alone and is incomplete. In the table there are about 120,000 clones, about 80% of which are singletons. The J gene is TRBJ1-2, the V gene TRBV7-8, with unresolved D. Sequenced: PBMCs. This receptor was identified in a young man in good health and CMV-seropositive. The CDR3 loop is CASSLIPTVNYGYTF. The CDR3 nucleotides read TGTGCCAGCAGCCTAATCCCCACAGTGAACTATGGCTACACCTTC.